The source of this T cell receptor beta chain is a study of tumor-infiltrating lymphocytes in localized non-small cell lung cancer. About the study: The cohort mixed smokers and never-smokers, several histologies, and some post-neoadjuvant-chemotherapy samples.

Germline CDR1 and CDR2: SGHRS and YFSETQ. V was clipped by 4 bases and J by 8 bases; unmatched bases: 9. CDR3 size: 14 residues. This clone appeared a few times. Method: immunoSEQ multiplex PCR; TCRdb's copy keeps in-frame clones and lacks some. The sample records 15,000 to 20,000 clones, around 81% being singletons. The origin of this receptor is a human donor with non-small cell lung cancer. The specimen sequenced was uninvolved lung tissue not adjacent to the tumor. The chain links TRBV5-1 to TRBJ1-2, with 9 positions matching TRBD1. The CDR3 DNA reads as TGCGCCAGCAGCGGAGGGACAGGGATGAGAGGCTACACCTTC. As protein: CASSGGTGMRGYTF.